A single sample gave rise to the 28 T cell receptor beta chains below, sequenced in a study of cytomegalovirus exposure and HLA in healthy donors. The PCR contained 60 Vbeta and 13 Jbeta primers. Sequencing used immunoSEQ multiplex PCR; TCRdb keeps in-frame clones, though not all of them. The sample lists roughly 170,000 clones, roughly 84% occurring once. Sequenced input: PBMCs. Receptor source: a girl aged 2 to 10 in good health and CMV-seropositive.

The chain is built from TRBV7-2 and TRBJ1-2; D remains ambiguous. The CDR3 spans 12 residues. V gave up 2 bases and J gave up 4 bases, with 5 bases separating them. Germline V lookup: CDR1 SGHTA, CDR2 FQGNSA. The DNA of the CDR3 is TGTGCCAGCAGCTTAAACGGCTATGGCTACACCTTC. Encoded protein: CASSLNGYGYTF.

The rearrangement joins TRBV10-3 to TRBJ1-2; 7 nucleotides align to TRBD1. Germline V gene lookup returns CDR1 ENHRY and CDR2 SYGVKD. The length of the CDR3 is 13 residues. V lost 0 bases and J lost 10; bases outside the gene matches: 5. The CDR3 reads CAISESTGLLYTF. In nucleotides, the CDR3 is TGTGCCATCAGTGAGTCGACAGGGTTACTCTACACCTTC.

This clone was detected a few times. The chain carries TRBV18 and TRBJ1-3; D unresolved. CDR1 and CDR2 from the germline V gene are KGHSH and LQKENI. The ends were cut back, 4 bases at V and 1 base at J, with 14 bases in the middle. The CDR3 runs to 16 residues. The CDR3 reads CASSRPLLESGNTIYF. CDR3 DNA sequence: TGTGCCAGCTCACGGCCCCTGTTGGAGTCTGGAAACACCATATATTTT.

This chain uses TRBV14 with TRBJ2-2; no definite D call. V lost 1 base and J lost 1, with 4 bases in between. The CDR3 is 14 residues long. CDR1 SGHDN and CDR2 FVKESK come from the germline V gene. This CDR3 is CASSQVGNTGELFF. The CDR3 nucleotides are TGTGCCAGCAGCCAAGTCGGGAACACCGGGGAGCTGTTTTTT.

This clone occurred a few times. J is TRBJ1-1 and V is TRBV30; the match to TRBD1 covers 7 bases. The trim removed 0 bases at V and 5 bases at J, leaving 6 bases unmatched. CDR1 is GTSNPN, CDR2 SVGIG, per germline (reference sequence). CDR3 length equals 14 residues. The CDR3 here is CAWSVSTGMTEAFF. The DNA of the CDR3 is TGTGCCTGGAGTGTTTCGACAGGGATGACTGAAGCTTTCTTT.

This chain joins TRBV28 and TRBJ1-1; 7 positions match TRBD1. V gave up 5 bases and J gave up 0 bases; unmatched junction bases: 9. CDR1 is MDHEN, CDR2 SYDVKM, per germline. This CDR3 has 16 residues. CDR3 sequence (DNA): TGTGCCAGCAGTCTAGACCGGGACAGTCTGAACACTGAAGCTTTCTTT. Translating it yields CASSLDRDSLNTEAFF.

The chain employs TRBV4-1 and TRBJ1-2; D perhaps matches TRBD1 (5 bases). Germline V lookup: CDR1 MGHRA, CDR2 YSYEKL. Between the trimmed V and J ends, which lost 2 bases and 2 bases, there was a span of 15 bases. CDR3 length: 16 amino acids. CDR3 DNA sequence: TGCGCCAGCAGCCAACCTAGGGCTTCAGGGAACTATGGCTACACCTTC. It is translated as CASSQPRASGNYGYTF.

The chain couples TRBV10-3 to TRBJ2-6; maybe TRBD1 (6 bases). The CDR3 spans 16 residues. Germline V gives CDR1 ENHRY, CDR2 SYGVKD. V gave up 2 bases and J gave up 2 bases, with 10 bases separating them. The CDR3: CAISENRQAGANVLTF. The CDR3 region has the DNA TGTGCCATCAGTGAGAATCGACAGGCTGGGGCCAACGTCCTGACTTTC.

The chain recombines TRBV30 with TRBJ1-4; 10 bases map to TRBD1. V lost 0 bases and J lost 0; bases outside the gene matches: 10. Germline V CDR1 and CDR2: GTSNPN, SVGIG (reference sequence). The CDR3 has 19 amino acids. The CDR3 reads CAWSVSRDRGGATNEKLFF. CDR3 in DNA: TGTGCCTGGAGTGTCTCCCGGGACAGGGGTGGCGCAACTAATGAAAAACTGTTTTTT.

The chain couples TRBV30 to TRBJ2-7, with a tentative D call TRBD1 (6 bases). With 5 bases removed from V and 4 bases from J, the gap between germline ends came to 9 bases. This CDR3 is 11 amino acids long. Germline CDR1 reads GTSNPN; CDR2 reads SVGIG (reference sequence). The CDR3 protein is CAWLTGYEQYF. For the CDR3, the DNA is TGTGCCTGGCTTACAGGGTACGAGCAGTACTTC.

The chain has TRBV6-5 and TRBJ1-6, with 8 bases aligning to TRBD1. The germline V gene has CDR1 MNHEY and CDR2 SVGAGI. The trim removed 0 bases at V and 9 bases at J, leaving 4 bases unmatched. CDR3 size: 15 residues. CDR3 loop: CASSYSDRVGSPLHF. DNA for the CDR3: TGTGCCAGCAGTTACTCGGACAGGGTGGGTTCACCCCTCCACTTT.

This rearrangement joins TRBV2 to TRBJ2-5; 7 bases fit TRBD2. CDR1 and CDR2 from the germline V gene are SNHLY and FYNNEI. The CDR3 is made up of 14 amino acids. V dropped 7 bases and J dropped 2; count of bases not matched to a gene: 7. The CDR3 here is CASMGGERQETQYF. CDR3 nucleotide sequence: TGTGCCAGCATGGGAGGGGAAAGGCAAGAGACCCAGTACTTC.

The rearrangement links TRBV11-3 to TRBJ1-5, with TRBD1 matching 9 bases. V was clipped by 4 bases and J by 9 bases; unmatched bases: 4. The CDR3 loop spans 13 amino acids. CDR1 and CDR2 (germline): SGHNT, YENEEA. This chain's CDR3 is CASSSGQGGPQHF. DNA for the CDR3: TGTGCCAGCAGCTCGGGACAGGGTGGGCCCCAGCATTTT.

This chain connects TRBV19 to TRBJ2-2; 11 bases are shared with TRBD2. The CDR3 sequence is 16 residues long. From germline, CDR1 is LNHDA and CDR2 SQIVND (reference sequence). The trim removed 4 bases at V and 6 bases at J, leaving 7 bases unmatched. In DNA form, the CDR3 reads TGTGCCAGTAGTAATGCACTAGCGGGGGCCCCCGGGGAGCTGTTTTTT. This encodes CASSNALAGAPGELFF. Based on the CDR3 plus reference TRBV19 and TRBJ2-2, the full variable domain is DGGITQSPKYLFRKEGQNVTLSCEQNLNHDAMYWYRQDPGQGLRLIYYSQIVNDFQKGDIAEGYSVSREKKESFPLTVTSAQKNPTAFYLCASSNALAGAPGELFFGEGSRLTVL.

CDR3 residues: CASSLGQNYEQYF. CDR3 coding DNA: TGTGCCAGCAGTTTAGGACAGAACTACGAGCAGTACTTC. The V call is TRBV27, the J call TRBJ2-7; a weak D match, TRBD1 (6 bases). Germline CDR1 reads MNHEY; CDR2 reads SMNVEV (reference sequence). V was cut by 2 bases and J by 3 bases, with 8 bases left in between. The CDR3 has 13 amino acids.

The V and J genes are TRBV9 and TRBJ2-1; D gene ambiguous. CDR3 size: 15 residues. The V and J ends lost 4 bases and 0 bases respectively, with 11 bases between them. Germline assignment: CDR1 SGDLS and CDR2 YYNGEE. CDR3 sequence reads: CASSLSFSSYNEQFF. The CDR3 region has the DNA TGTGCCAGCAGCCTTTCCTTTAGCTCCTACAATGAGCAGTTCTTC.

The chain uses TRBV9 and TRBJ2-2; D is possibly TRBD2 (6 bases). CDR3 length: 16 amino acids. Trimming left V 0 bases short and J 5 bases short, with 14 bases between. The germline CDR1 and CDR2 sequences are SGDLS and YYNGEE. CDR3 protein: CASSVASSGGTGELFF. As DNA, the CDR3 is TGTGCCAGCAGCGTAGCTAGTAGCGGCGGGACCGGGGAGCTGTTTTTT.

The chain recombines TRBV19 with TRBJ2-3; 7 bases map to TRBD1. CDR3 length: 11 amino acids. CDR1 is LNHDA and CDR2 is SQIVND in the germline V gene (reference sequence). V lost 6 bases and J lost 12; bases outside the gene matches: 6. The CDR3 loop is CASRLGTDQYF. CDR3 nucleotides: TGTGCCAGTAGACTCGGGACAGATCAGTATTTT.

V gene TRBV5-1 combines with J gene TRBJ1-1; D might be TRBD1 (6 bases). This CDR3 has 12 residues. CDR1 is SGHRS and CDR2 is YFSETQ in the germline V gene. The V end was cut by 9 bases, the J end by 1 base, with 10 bases between. The CDR3 loop reads CATGDGNTEAFF. The CDR3 region has the DNA TGCGCCACAGGGGACGGGAACACTGAAGCTTTCTTT.

The rearrangement links TRBV30 to TRBJ2-1, with 9 bases lining up with TRBD2. The ends lost 1 base at V and 3 bases at J; junction bases unmatched: 7. Germline CDR1 is GTSNPN and CDR2 is SVGIG (reference sequence). This CDR3 is built from 16 residues. CDR3 DNA sequence: TGTGCCTGGAGTGGCAATACAGCGGGAGGCTACAATGAGCAGTTCTTC. Translating it yields CAWSGNTAGGYNEQFF.

V and J are TRBV19 and TRBJ2-3; D possibly corresponds to TRBD2 (6 bases). The germline gives CDR1 LNHDA, CDR2 SQIVND (reference sequence). This CDR3 spans 16 amino acids. The V end lost 1 base, the J end lost 4 bases, and 15 bases lay between the germline ends. CDR3 nucleotides: TGTGCCAGTAGTATAGTTAGCGGACGAGGGCCAGATACGCAGTATTTT. Its protein is CASSIVSGRGPDTQYF. The whole variable domain, filled in from reference TRBV19 and TRBJ2-3, reads DGGITQSPKYLFRKEGQNVTLSCEQNLNHDAMYWYRQDPGQGLRLIYYSQIVNDFQKGDIAEGYSVSREKKESFPLTVTSAQKNPTAFYLCASSIVSGRGPDTQYFGPGTRLTVL.

V is TRBV4-1 and J is TRBJ2-2; D may be TRBD1 (5 bases). Germline CDR1 is MGHRA and CDR2 is YSYEKL. V lost 0 bases and J lost 6, with 8 bases in between. The CDR3 is 14 residues long. The CDR3 is CASSQELGPGELFF. The DNA for the CDR3 is TGCGCCAGCAGCCAAGAATTGGGGCCCGGGGAGCTGTTTTTT.

The chain links TRBV30 to TRBJ2-1; 12 nucleotides match TRBD1. With V trimmed by 1 base and J by 8 bases, 3 bases remained unmatched. The germline CDR1 and CDR2 sequences are GTSNPN and SVGIG (reference sequence). This CDR3 has 14 amino acids. CDR3 protein: CAWSAGTGGYEQFF. The CDR3, as DNA: TGTGCCTGGAGTGCCGGGACAGGGGGCTATGAGCAGTTCTTC.

The chain carries TRBV25-1 and TRBJ1-1; TRBD1 agrees at 9 bases. This CDR3 comprises 16 residues. The germline gives CDR1 MGHDK, CDR2 SYGVNS. With V trimmed by 6 bases and J by 0 bases, 8 bases remained unmatched. CDR3 bases: TGTGCCAGCAGGGCCGGACAGGGGAGGTTGAACACTGAAGCTTTCTTT. Its translation: CASRAGQGRLNTEAFF.

This clone was found once. The rearrangement joins TRBV25-1 to TRBJ2-5, with no clear D. Gene TRBJ2-7 matches the end of the DNA better, so the J call may be wrong. Germline V gene lookup returns CDR1 MGHDK and CDR2 SYGVNS. The CDR3 covers 12 residues. The chain's CDR3 is CATKRADYEQYF. CDR3 DNA sequence: TGTGCCACCAAAAGGGCCGACTACGAGCAGTACTTC.

Concerning this clone: At one boundary the junction diverges from the germline segment, which might be a read error. This chain uses TRBV30 with TRBJ1-4; 7 bases are a match to TRBD1. The CDR3 sequence is 15 residues long. CDR1 GTSNPN and CDR2 SVGIG come from the germline V gene (reference sequence). The CDR3 loop reads CAWKTGTATNEKLFF. CDR3 nucleotide sequence: TGTGCCTGGAAGACAGGGACAGCAACGAATGAAAAACTGTTTTTT.

V is TRBV6-1 and J is TRBJ1-1, with a weak D call TRBD1 (6 bases). V lost 6 bases and J lost 6, with 17 bases in between. The CDR3 runs 14 residues. Germline lookup yields CDR1 MNHNS and CDR2 SASEGT. As DNA, the CDR3 is TGTGCCAGCAGGTTCAGGGGCCCCCAGCCTGAAGCTTTCTTT. Its protein is CASRFRGPQPEAFF.

The rearrangement links TRBV10-2 to TRBJ1-1; perhaps TRBD1 as D (6 bases). Germline CDR1 reads WSHSY; CDR2 reads SAAADI. The CDR3 runs to 13 residues. The V end lost 3 bases, the J end lost 9 bases, and 14 bases lay between the germline ends. The CDR3, as DNA: TGCGCCAGCAGTGACAGGGGAAGGATCCAAGCTTTCTTT. Translating it yields CASSDRGRIQAFF.